Below, 7 T cell receptor beta chains from the same sample are listed, as sequenced in a study of CD8 T cells in ankylosing spondylitis. Study-wide findings and caveats: Several highly homologous variants made up a TCR beta motif, and this motif appeared characteristic of ankylosing spondylitis blood.

TCRdb re-derived calls from the 5' RACE reads in MiXCR, one entry per CDR3 protein. Of about 200,000 distinct CDR3 sequences detected, 5.5% to 7.5% appear once; the ten largest clones hold approximately 15%. No antigens are known for them. Sequenced sample: blood, either unsorted or a sorted T cell fraction (not recorded which). Receptors originate from a male donor with ankylosing spondylitis.

In its sample, this clonotype was seen many times. This chain joins TRBV9 and TRBJ2-1; 11 bases align to TRBD2. After removal of 2 bases from V and 8 bases from J, the junction contained 6 bases not matched to a gene. From germline, CDR1 is SGDLS and CDR2 YYNGEE. The CDR3 runs 15 residues. As DNA, the CDR3 is TGTGCCAGCAGCGTTAGCGGGAGGGGGTCTTATGAGCAGTTCTTC. Amino acids: CASSVSGRGSYEQFF.

Worth noting for this clonotype: A much larger clone is a single base away; this may be a read error. J is TRBJ2-7 and V is TRBV6-5; 8 bases map to TRBD1. The CDR3 length is 14 residues. Germline CDR1 is MNHEY and CDR2 is SVGAGI. The DNA of the CDR3 is TGTGCCAGCAGTTACTCGGACAGGGCCGGCGAGCAGCACTTC. This codes for CASSYSDRAGEQHF.

This clonotype was recorded at least ten times. This rearrangement joins TRBV7-2 to TRBJ2-5; TRBD2 aligns across 7 bases. The CDR3 length is 15 residues. CDR1 and CDR2 (germline): SGHTA, FQGNSA. J was trimmed by 5 bases and V by 1 base; bases with no gene match: 7. The CDR3 nucleotides are TGTGCCAGCAGCTTAGGAGTCGCGGGGGAGGAGACCCAGTACTTC. It specifies CASSLGVAGEETQYF.

The chain joins TRBV7-2 to TRBJ2-3, with 7 bases identical to TRBD2. J lost 4 bases, V lost 4 bases, and 2 bases had no gene match. The CDR3 totals 13 residues. The germline gives CDR1 SGHTA, CDR2 FQGNSA. The CDR3 sequence: CASSYGGADTQYF. DNA of the CDR3: TGTGCCAGCAGCTATGGGGGGGCAGATACGCAGTATTTT.

The table lists this clonotype with many counts. The chain links TRBV27 to TRBJ2-7; the match to TRBD1 covers 9 bases. Germline V lookup: CDR1 MNHEY, CDR2 SMNVEV (reference sequence). The CDR3 consists of 15 residues. V shed 8 bases and J 2 bases; nucleotides not matched to a gene: 10. The CDR3 protein is CASSRGTGLAYEQYF. For the CDR3, the DNA is TGTGCCAGCTCAAGGGGGACAGGGTTAGCCTACGAGCAGTACTTC.

The rearrangement links TRBV7-9 to TRBJ2-7; tentatively, D is TRBD1 (5 bases). Looked up from germline, CDR1 is SEHNR and CDR2 is FQNEAQ (reference sequence). With 3 bases removed from V and 3 bases from J, the gap between germline ends came to 12 bases. The CDR3 sequence is 14 residues long. The CDR3 DNA sequence: TGTGCCAGCAGCTTCAGGGTGCTCTGCTACGAGCAGTACTTC. Translated, it gives CASSFRVLCYEQYF.

This clonotype came up many times. This chain uses TRBV7-8 with TRBJ2-7, with unresolved D. The CDR3 length is 16 residues. Per the germline V gene, CDR1 is SGHVS and CDR2 is FQNEAQ. V was pared by 1 base and J by 0 bases, with 13 bases between. CDR3 protein: CASSLGSGFSSYEQYF. DNA of the CDR3: TGTGCCAGCAGCTTAGGCTCGGGTTTTAGCTCCTACGAGCAGTACTTC.